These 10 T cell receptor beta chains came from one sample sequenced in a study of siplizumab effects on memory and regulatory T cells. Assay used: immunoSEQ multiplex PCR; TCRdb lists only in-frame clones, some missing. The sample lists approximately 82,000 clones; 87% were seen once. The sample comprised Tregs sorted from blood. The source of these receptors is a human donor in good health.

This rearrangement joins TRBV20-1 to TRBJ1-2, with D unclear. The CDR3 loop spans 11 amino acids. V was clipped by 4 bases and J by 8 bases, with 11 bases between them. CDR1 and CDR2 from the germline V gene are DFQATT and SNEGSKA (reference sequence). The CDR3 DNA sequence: TGCAGTGCTACTGGAGGGCACGGCTACACCTTC. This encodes CSATGGHGYTF.

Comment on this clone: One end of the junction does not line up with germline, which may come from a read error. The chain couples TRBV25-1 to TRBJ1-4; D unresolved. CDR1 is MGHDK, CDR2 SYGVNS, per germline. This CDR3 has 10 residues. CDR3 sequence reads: CASSEGKTVF. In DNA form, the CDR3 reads TGTGCCAGCAGTGAAGGGAAAACTGTTTTT.

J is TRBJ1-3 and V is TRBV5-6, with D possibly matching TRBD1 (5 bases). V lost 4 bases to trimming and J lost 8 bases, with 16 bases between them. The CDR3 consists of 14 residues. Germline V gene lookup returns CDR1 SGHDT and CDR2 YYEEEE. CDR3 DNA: TGTGCCAGCAGCATGGGGGTGCGTTTCGACACCATATATTTT. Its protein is CASSMGVRFDTIYF.

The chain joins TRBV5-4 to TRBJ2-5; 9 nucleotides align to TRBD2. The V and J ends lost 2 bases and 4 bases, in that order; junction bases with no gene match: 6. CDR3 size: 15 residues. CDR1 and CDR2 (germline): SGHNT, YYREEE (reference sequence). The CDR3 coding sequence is TGTGCCAGCAGCTTTGCGGGTAGCGGGGGAGAGACCCAGTACTTC. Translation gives CASSFAGSGGETQYF. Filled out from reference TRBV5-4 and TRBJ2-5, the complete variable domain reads ETGVTQSPTHLIKTRGQQVTLRCSSQSGHNTVSWYQQALGQGPQFIFQYYREEENGRGNFPPRFSGLQFPNYSSELNVNALELDDSALYLCASSFAGSGGETQYFGPGTRLLVL.

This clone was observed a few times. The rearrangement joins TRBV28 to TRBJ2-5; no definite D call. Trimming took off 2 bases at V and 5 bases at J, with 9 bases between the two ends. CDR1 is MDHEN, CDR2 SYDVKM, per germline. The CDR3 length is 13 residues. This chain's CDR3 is CASSLTHGETQYF. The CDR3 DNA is TGTGCCAGCAGTTTAACTCATGGGGAGACCCAGTACTTC.

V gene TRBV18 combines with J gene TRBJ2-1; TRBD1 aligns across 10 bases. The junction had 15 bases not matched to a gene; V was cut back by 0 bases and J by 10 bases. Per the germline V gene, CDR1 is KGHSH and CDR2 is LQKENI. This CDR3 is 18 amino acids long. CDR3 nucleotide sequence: TGTGCCAGCTCACCACCGCTCCCGGGCCGGGACAGGGGTAACGAGCAGTTCTTC. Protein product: CASSPPLPGRDRGNEQFF.

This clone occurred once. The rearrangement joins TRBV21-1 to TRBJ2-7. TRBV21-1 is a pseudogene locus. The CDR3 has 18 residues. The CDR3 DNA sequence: TGTGCCAGCAGCAAAGGGGTAGAGGGGTCGATGAACTCCTACGAGCAGTACTTC. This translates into CASSKGVEGSMNSYEQYF.

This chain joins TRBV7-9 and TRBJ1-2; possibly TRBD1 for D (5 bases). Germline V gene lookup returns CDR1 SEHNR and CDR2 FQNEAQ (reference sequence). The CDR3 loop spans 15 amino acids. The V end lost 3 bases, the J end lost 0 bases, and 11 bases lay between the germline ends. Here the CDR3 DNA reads TGTGCCAGCAGCTTGCAAAAGGGGACTAACTATGGCTACACCTTC. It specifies CASSLQKGTNYGYTF.

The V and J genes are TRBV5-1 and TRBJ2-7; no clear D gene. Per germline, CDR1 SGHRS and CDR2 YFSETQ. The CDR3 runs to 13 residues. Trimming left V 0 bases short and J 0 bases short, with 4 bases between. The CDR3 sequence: CASSLDLSYEQYF. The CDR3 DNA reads TGCGCCAGCAGCTTGGACCTCTCCTACGAGCAGTACTTC.

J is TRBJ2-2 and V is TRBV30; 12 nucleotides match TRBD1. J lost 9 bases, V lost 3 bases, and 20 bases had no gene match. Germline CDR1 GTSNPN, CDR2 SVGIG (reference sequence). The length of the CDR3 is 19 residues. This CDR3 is CAWSFGTGTGGARSRELFF. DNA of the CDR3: TGTGCCTGGAGCTTCGGGACCGGGACAGGGGGCGCAAGGTCCCGGGAGCTGTTTTTT.